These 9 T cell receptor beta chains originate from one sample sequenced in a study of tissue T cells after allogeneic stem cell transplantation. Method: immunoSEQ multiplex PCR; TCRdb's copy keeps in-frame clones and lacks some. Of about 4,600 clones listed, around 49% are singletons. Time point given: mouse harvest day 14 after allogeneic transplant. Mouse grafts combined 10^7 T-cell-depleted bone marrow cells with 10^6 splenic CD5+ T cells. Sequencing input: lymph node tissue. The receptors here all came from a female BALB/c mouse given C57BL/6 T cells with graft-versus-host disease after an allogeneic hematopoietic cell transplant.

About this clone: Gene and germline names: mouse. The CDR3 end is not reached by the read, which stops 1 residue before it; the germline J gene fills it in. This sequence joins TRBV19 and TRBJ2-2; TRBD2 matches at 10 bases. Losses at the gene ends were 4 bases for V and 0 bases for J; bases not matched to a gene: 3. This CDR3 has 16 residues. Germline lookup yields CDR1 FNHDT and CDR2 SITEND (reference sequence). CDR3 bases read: TGTGCCAGCAGTCCAACTGGGGGGGCAAACACCGGGCAGCTCTAC. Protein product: CASSPTGGANTGQLY. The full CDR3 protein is CASSPTGGANTGQLYF.

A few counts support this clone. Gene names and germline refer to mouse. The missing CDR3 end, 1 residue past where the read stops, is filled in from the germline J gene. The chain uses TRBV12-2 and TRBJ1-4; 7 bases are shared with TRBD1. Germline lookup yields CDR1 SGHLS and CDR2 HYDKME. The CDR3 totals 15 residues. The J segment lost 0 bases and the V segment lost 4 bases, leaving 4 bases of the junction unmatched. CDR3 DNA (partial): TGTGCCAGCTCACCTGGGACAGTTTCCAACGAAAGATTATTT. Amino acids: CASSPGTVSNERLF. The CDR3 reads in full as CASSPGTVSNERLFF. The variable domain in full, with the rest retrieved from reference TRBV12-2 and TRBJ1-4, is NSGVVQSPRYIIKGKGERSILKCIPISGHLSVAWYQQTQGQELKFFIQHYDKMERDKGNLPSRFSVQQFDDYHSEMNMSALELEDSAVYFCASSPGTVSNERLFFGHGTKLSVL.

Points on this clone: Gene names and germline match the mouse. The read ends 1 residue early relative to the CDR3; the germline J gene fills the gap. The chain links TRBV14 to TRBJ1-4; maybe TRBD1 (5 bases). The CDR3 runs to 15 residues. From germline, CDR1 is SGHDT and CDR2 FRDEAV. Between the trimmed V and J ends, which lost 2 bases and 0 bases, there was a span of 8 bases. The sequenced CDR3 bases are TGTGCCAGCAGTTTTAGGGGAATTTCCAACGAAAGATTATTT. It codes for CASSFRGISNERLF. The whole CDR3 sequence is CASSFRGISNERLFF.

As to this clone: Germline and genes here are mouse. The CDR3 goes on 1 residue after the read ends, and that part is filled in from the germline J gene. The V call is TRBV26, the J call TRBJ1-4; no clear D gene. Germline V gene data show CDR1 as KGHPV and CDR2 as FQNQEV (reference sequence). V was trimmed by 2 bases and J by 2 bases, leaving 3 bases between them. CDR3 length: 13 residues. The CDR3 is CASSLGSNERLFF. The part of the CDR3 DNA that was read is TGTGCCAGCAGTCTGGGATCCAACGAAAGATTATTT.

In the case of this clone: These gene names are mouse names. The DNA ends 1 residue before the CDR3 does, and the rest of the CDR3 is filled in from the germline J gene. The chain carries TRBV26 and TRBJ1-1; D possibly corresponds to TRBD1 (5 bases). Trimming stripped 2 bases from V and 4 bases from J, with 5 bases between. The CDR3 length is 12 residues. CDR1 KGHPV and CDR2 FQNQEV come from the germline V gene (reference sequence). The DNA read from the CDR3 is TGTGCCAGCAGTCTGAGGGGCACAGAAGTCTTC. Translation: CASSLRGTEVF. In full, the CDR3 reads CASSLRGTEVFF.

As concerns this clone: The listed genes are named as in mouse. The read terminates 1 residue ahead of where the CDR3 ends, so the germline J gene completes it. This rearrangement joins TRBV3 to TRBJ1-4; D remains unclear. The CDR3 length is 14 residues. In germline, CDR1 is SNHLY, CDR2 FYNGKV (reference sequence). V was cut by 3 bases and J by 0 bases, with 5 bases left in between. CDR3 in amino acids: CASSFTVSNERLFF. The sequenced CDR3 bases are TGTGCCAGCAGCTTTACAGTTTCCAACGAAAGATTATTT.

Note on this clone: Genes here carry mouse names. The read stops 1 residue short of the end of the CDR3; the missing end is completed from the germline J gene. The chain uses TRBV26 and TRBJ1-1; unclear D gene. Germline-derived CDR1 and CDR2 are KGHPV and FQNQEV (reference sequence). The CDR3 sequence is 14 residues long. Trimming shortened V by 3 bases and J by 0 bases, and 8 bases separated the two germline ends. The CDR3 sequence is CASSLQAANTEVFF. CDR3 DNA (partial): TGTGCCAGCAGTCTCCAGGCTGCAAACACAGAAGTCTTC.

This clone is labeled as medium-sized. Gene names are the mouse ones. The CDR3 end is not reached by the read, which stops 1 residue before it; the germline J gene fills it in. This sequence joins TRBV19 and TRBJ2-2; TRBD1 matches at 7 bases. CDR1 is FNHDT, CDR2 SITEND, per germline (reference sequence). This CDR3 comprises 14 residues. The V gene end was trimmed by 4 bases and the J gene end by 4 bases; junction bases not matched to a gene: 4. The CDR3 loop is CASSVRGSTGQLYF. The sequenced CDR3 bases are TGTGCCAGCAGTGTCAGGGGGTCCACCGGGCAGCTCTAC.

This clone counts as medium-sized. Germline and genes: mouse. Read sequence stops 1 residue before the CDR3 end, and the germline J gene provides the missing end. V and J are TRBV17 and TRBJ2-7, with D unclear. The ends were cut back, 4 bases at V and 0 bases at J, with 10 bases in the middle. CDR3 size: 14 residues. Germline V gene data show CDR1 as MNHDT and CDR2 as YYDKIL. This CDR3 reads CASSTRRSSYEQYF. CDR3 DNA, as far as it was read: TGTGCTAGCAGTACCAGGAGAAGCTCCTATGAACAGTAC. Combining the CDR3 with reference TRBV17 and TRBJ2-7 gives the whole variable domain DTTVKQNPRYKLARVGKPVNLICSQTMNHDTMYWYQKKPNQAPKLLLFYYDKILNREADTFEKFQSSRPNNSFCSLYIGSAGLEYSAMYLCASSTRRSSYEQYFGPGTRLTVL.